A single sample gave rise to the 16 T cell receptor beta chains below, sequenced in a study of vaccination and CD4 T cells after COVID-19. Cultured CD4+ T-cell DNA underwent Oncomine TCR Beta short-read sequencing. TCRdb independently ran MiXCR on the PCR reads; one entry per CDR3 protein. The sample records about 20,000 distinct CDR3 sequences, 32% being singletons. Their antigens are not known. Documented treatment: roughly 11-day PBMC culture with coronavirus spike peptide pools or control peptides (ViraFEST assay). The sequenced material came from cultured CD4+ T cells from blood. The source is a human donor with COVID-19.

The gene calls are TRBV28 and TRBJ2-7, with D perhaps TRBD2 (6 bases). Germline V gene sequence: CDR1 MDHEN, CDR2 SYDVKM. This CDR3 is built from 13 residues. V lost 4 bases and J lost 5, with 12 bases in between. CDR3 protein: CASSSTSFNEQYF. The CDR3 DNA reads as TGTGCCAGCAGTTCGACTAGTTTTAACGAGCAGTACTTC. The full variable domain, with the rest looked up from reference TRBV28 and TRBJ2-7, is DVKVTQSSRYLVKRTGEKVFLECVQDMDHENMFWYRQDPGLGLRLIYFSYDVKMKEKGDIPEGYSVSREKKERFSLILESASTNQTSMYLCASSSTSFNEQYFGPGTRLTVT.

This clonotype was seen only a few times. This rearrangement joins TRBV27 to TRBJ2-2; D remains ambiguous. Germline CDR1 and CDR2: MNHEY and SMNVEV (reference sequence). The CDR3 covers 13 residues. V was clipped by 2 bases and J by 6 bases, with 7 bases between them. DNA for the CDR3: TGTGCCAGCAGTTTACCAGTTCCCGGGGAGCTGTTTTTT. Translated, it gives CASSLPVPGELFF.

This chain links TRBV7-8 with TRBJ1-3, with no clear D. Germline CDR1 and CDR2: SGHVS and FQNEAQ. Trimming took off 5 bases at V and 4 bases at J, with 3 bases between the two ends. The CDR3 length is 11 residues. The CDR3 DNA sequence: TGTGCCAGCAGCCAGGGAAACACCATATATTTT. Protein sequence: CASSQGNTIYF.

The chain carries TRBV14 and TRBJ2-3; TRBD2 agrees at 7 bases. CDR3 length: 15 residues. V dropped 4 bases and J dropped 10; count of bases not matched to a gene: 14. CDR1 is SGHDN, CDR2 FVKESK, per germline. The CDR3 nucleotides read TGTGCCAGCAGCCCCGGACTAGGCGGGATGGTGGCGCAGTATTTT. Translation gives CASSPGLGGMVAQYF.

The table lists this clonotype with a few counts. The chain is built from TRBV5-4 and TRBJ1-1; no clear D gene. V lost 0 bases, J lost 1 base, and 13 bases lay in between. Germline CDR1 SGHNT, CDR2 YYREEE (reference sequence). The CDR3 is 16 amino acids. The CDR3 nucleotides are TGTGCCAGCAGCTTGGTTGTCGGTTCCGGGAACACTGAAGCTTTCTTT. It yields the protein CASSLVVGSGNTEAFF.

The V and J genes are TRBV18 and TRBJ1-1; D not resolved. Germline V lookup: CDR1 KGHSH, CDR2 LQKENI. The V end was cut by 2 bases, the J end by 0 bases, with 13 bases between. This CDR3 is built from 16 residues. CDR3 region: CASSPDRPGMNTEAFF. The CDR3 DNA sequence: TGTGCCAGCTCACCAGACCGGCCGGGGATGAACACTGAAGCTTTCTTT.

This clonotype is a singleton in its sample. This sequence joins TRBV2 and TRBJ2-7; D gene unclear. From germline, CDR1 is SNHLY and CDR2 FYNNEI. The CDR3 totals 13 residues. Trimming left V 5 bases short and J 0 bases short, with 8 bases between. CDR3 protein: CASSRADSYEQYF. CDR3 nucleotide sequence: TGTGCCAGCAGTCGTGCAGACTCCTACGAGCAGTACTTC.

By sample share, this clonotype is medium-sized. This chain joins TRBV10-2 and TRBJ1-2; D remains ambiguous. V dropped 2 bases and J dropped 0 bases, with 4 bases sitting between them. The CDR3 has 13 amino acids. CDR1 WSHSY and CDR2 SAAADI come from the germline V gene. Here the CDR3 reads CASSEAPNYGYTF. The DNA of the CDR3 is TGCGCCAGCAGTGAGGCACCTAACTATGGCTACACCTTC.

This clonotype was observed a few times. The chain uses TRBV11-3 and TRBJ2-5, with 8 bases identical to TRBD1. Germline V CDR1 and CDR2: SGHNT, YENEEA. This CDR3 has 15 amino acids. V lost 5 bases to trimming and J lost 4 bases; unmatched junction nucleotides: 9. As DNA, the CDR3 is TGTGCCAGCAGCCAGATGACAGGGGCGGGAGAGACCCAGTACTTC. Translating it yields CASSQMTGAGETQYF.

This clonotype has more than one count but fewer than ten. CDR3 residues: CSASSGTSGGDNEQFF. CDR3 nucleotide sequence: TGCAGTGCTTCCTCCGGGACTAGCGGGGGAGACAATGAGCAGTTCTTC. The rearrangement links TRBV20-1 to TRBJ2-1; 14 positions agree with TRBD2. V gave up 5 bases and J gave up 5 bases; unmatched junction bases: 8. Looked up from germline, CDR1 is DFQATT and CDR2 is SNEGSKA (reference sequence). The CDR3 contains 16 residues.

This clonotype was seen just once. CDR3 nucleotides: TGTGCCAGCAGTCCGGCGGTAACCGGGACCCGCGCCAAGCAGTACTTC. Protein product: CASSPAVTGTRAKQYF. J is TRBJ2-7 and V is TRBV28; the D gene could be TRBD1 or TRBD2 (5 bases each). There are 16 residues in the CDR3. Deletions cut 5 bases from V and 8 bases from J, with 25 bases between. Per the germline V gene, CDR1 is MDHEN and CDR2 is SYDVKM.

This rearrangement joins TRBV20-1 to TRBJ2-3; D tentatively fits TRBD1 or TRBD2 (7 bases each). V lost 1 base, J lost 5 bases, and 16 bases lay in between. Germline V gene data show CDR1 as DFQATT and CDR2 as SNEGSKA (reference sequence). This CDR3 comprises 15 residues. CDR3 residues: CSARVGQGEGDTQYF. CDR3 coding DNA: TGCAGTGCTAGAGTGGGGCAGGGGGAGGGAGATACGCAGTATTTT.

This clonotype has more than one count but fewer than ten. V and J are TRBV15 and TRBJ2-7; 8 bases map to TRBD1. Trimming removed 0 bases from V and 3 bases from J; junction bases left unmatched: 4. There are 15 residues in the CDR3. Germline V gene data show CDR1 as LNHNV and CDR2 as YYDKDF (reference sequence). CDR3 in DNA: TGTGCCACCAGCAGAGATAGGACAGGGTTCTACGAGCAGTACTTC. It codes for CATSRDRTGFYEQYF.

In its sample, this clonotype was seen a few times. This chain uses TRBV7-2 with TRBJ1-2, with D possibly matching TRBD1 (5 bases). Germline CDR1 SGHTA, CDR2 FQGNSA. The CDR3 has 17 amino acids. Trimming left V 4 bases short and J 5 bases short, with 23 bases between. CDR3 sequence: CASSSDPTGNHGYGYTF. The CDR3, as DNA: TGTGCCAGCAGCTCGGATCCTACAGGAAACCACGGTTATGGCTACACCTTC.

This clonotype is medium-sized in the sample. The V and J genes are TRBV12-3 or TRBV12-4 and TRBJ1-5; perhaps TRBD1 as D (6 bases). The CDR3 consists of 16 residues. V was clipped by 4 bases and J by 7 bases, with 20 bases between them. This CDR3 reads CASSSPTSGHKQPQHF. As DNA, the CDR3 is TGTGCCAGCAGTTCACCAACCTCGGGACACAAACAGCCCCAGCATTTT.

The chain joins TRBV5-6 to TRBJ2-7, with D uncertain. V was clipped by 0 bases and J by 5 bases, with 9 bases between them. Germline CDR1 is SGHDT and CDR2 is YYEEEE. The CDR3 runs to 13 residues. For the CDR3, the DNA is TGTGCCAGCAGCTTGGTATACGGAAACGAGCAGTACTTC. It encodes CASSLVYGNEQYF.